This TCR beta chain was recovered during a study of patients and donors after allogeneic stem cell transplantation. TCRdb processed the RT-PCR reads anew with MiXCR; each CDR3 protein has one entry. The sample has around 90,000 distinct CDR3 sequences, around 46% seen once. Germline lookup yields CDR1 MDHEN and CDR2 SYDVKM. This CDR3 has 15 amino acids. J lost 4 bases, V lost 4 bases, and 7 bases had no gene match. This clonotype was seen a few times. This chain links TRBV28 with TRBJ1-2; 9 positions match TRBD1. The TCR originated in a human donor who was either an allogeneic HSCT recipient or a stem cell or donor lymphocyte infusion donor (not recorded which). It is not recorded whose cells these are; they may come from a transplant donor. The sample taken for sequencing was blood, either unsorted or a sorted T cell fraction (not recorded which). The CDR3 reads CASSSAIQGAYGYTF. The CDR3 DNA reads TGTGCCAGCAGTTCCGCAATACAGGGGGCCTATGGCTACACCTTC.